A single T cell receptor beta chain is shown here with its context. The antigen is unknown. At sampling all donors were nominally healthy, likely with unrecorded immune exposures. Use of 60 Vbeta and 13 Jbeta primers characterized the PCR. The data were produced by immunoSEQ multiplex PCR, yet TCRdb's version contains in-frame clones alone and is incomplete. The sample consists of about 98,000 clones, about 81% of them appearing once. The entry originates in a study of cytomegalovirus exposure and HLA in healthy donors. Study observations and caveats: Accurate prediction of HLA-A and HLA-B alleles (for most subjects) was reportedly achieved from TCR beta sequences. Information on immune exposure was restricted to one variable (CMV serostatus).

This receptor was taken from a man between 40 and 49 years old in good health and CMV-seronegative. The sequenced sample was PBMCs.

DNA for the CDR3: TGCGCCAGCAGCTTGGGTGAGGATGGCTACACCTTC. Protein product: CASSLGEDGYTF. The genes are TRBV5-1 and TRBJ1-2; D not resolved. The V gene's germline CDR1 is SGHRS and CDR2 YFSETQ. This CDR3 has 12 amino acids. Trimming shortened V by 0 bases and J by 6 bases, and 6 bases separated the two germline ends.